This entry is about one T cell receptor (beta chain). Its recognized antigen is unknown. Nothing much larger sits one base from this clone, and base qualities are not available. The source of the sample is a study of beta chain features in type 1 diabetes (dated by TCRdb to about 2018). Turning to the overall study: No differences in mean age, gender distribution, total cell number or subset yield were found between patients and healthy donors. A total of roughly 100 million sorted cells were examined across all samples, and the number of cells per subset was strongly correlated with RNA yield. The study compared the TCRB repertoires of sorted circulating CD4+ T cell subsets in recently diagnosed type 1 diabetes patients with those in matched healthy donors. Naive and central memory subsets were obtained from all 30 or so donors, but regulatory and stem cell-like memory subsets were isolated from only 8 patients and about 8 healthy donors.

The entire isolated RNA was reverse transcribed using the High Capacity cDNA Reverse Transcription Kit, and thus expressed TCRB transcripts were sequenced. Deep immunoSEQ sequencing was performed on naive, central memory and regulatory T cell samples, with an average of roughly 3.5 million total reads per sample. After sorted cells were lysed in RLT buffer, RNA was extracted with DNase-treated RNeasy Micro or Mini kits, with the choice depending on cell number. To prevent cross-contamination, each cell subset was processed individually, whereas patient and healthy donor samples were processed jointly. The immunoSEQ multiplex PCR was used to amplify TCRB sequences from cDNA, yielding 87-bp fragments that span the CDR3 region. Sequencing of the amplicons was done on the Illumina HiSeq platform. Per the authors' processing: Synthetic template baselines were used to correct PCR bias computationally, reads within Hamming distance 2 were collapsed, and singletons that could not be merged were discarded. Reads were aligned to IMGT to assign V, D and J genes, CDR3 length, and insertions or deletions at six rearrangement sites. Within each subset, clonotype counts were normalized to the number of sorted cells before true diversity and Gini coefficients were calculated with the tcR R package. The overlap coefficient, calculated on TCRB nucleotide sequences, was used to quantify repertoire sharing. Out-of-frame TCRB sequences from naive cells were analyzed as a proxy for the pre-selection repertoire. Here the immuneACCESS table is served through TCRdb, limited to in-frame sequences with V and J called. Missing clones are a known gap in these copies; in checked studies unresolved V genes cover under half, and the rest lacks a known reason. V, J and clone size reflect that table, while D and trimming were determined from the DNA. The sample data list under 900,000 clones, and roughly 15% of these were observed just once. The ten largest clones add up to 0.02% to 0.03% of the sample.

The paper as a whole reports these results and caveats: Naive, central memory and regulatory TCRB repertoires appeared to be more alike among patients than among healthy donors. Type 1 diabetes patients showed a moderate but significant shortening of TCRB CDR3 length in all four CD4+ subsets. Sequencing cDNA rather than genomic DNA could over-represent highly expressing activated cells, although activation and CD3 levels did not differ between groups. Because small numbers of individuals were included in the HLA sub-analyses, any influence of HLA type on TCRB rearrangement was left unresolved. PCR may preferentially amplify shorter templates, but because patient and control samples were amplified and corrected together, any resulting skew would affect both groups equally. Fewer insertions and more nucleotide deletions at VDJ recombination sites were observed in patients with type 1 diabetes, implying thymic rearrangement abnormalities.

Each donor gave one peripheral blood draw, roughly 110 mL on average, collected into heparinised tubes. Using a panel that included CD45RO, CCR7, CD25, CD127, CD95 and CD27, naive, central memory, regulatory and stem cell-like memory CD4+ T cells were sorted on a BD FACSAria II. Every sorted population had a purity above 95%. Right away, PBMCs were isolated by Lymphoprep density gradient centrifugation and were stained directly, with no culture step. So that batch effects would be minimized, each experiment stained and sorted samples in pairs, pairing one healthy donor with one patient. This receptor was obtained from a woman aged 18-29 years in good health. Sequences were obtained from naive CD4+ T cells from blood. Per the publication, the cell subset or site label means: true naive CD4+ T cells.

The CDR3 loop reads CASSYNQGARETQYF. The DNA reads as follows: TGTGCCAGCAGTTATAACCAGGGGGCGCGGGAGACCCAGTACTTC. The chain joins TRBV28 to TRBJ2-5, with 8 central nucleotides matching TRBD1. V lost 4 bases and J lost 5 bases, and the count of bases not matched to a germline gene is 9. CDR1 and CDR2 (MDHEN, SYDVKM) derive from the germline V gene. From the cysteine through the phenylalanine, the CDR3 covers 15 amino acids. The entry retains the CDR3 DNA only, 45 bases that are in frame from base 1.